This passage covers 17 T cell receptor beta chains from one sample sequenced in a study of Ad26.COV2.S vaccination and SARS-CoV-2 variants. The treatment here: roughly 18 received Ad26.COV2.S at low or high dose, single or two shots; about five received placebo; per-sample allocation not given. Collection of samples fell on day 63 after the first vaccine or placebo injection. TCRdb keeps only in-frame clones here, not all; method: immunoSEQ multiplex PCR. The sample holds around 450,000 clones, roughly 90% seen once. Sequences were derived from peripheral blood, sampled in a trial of Ad26.COV2.S vaccine versus placebo. Receptors were obtained from a person between 18 and 65 years old who received the Ad26.COV2.S COVID-19 vaccine or a placebo.

The J gene is TRBJ2-1, the V gene TRBV7-2, with 7 bases matching TRBD2. This CDR3 region has 14 residues. V shed 5 bases and J 8 bases; nucleotides not matched to a gene: 9. CDR1 is SGHTA and CDR2 is FQGNSA in the germline V gene. In DNA, the CDR3 is TGTGCCAGCAGCCGGCCGTTGGGGGGGGATGAGCAGTTCTTC. Translated, it gives CASSRPLGGDEQFF. Full variable domain (rest looked up from reference TRBV7-2 and TRBJ2-1): GAGVSQSPSNKVTEKGKDVELRCDPISGHTALYWYRQSLGQGLEFLIYFQGNSAPDKSGLPSDRFSAERTGGSVSTLTIQRTQQEDSAVYLCASSRPLGGDEQFFGPGTRLTVL.

This clone occurred a few times. This chain uses TRBV6-6 with TRBJ2-2, with D perhaps matching TRBD1 or TRBD2 (5 bases each). Germline lookup yields CDR1 MNHNY and CDR2 SVGAGI (reference sequence). V lost 5 bases and J lost 1, with 14 bases in between. The CDR3 spans 16 residues. The CDR3 nucleotides are TGTGCCAGCAGTAAGTCGGGACGCGAGAACACCGGGGAGCTGTTTTTT. Translated, it gives CASSKSGRENTGELFF.

This clone has just one count. The chain is built from TRBV5-5 and TRBJ2-7; unclear D gene. The CDR3 consists of 13 residues. The germline V and J ends were trimmed by 4 bases and 0 bases, with 8 bases remaining between them. Germline V gives CDR1 SGHKS, CDR2 YYEKEE (reference sequence). CDR3 sequence (DNA): TGTGCCAGCAGCATTAACTTCTCCTACGAGCAGTACTTC. Its translation: CASSINFSYEQYF.

This chain links TRBV18 with TRBJ2-6; D is undetermined. The CDR3 extends over 16 amino acids. Germline lookup yields CDR1 KGHSH and CDR2 LQKENI. With 6 bases removed from V and 4 bases from J, the gap between germline ends came to 16 bases. CDR3 nucleotide sequence: TGTGCCAGCTCTCAAATGGGATCCTTAGGGGCCAACGTCCTGACTTTC. Its protein product is CASSQMGSLGANVLTF.

The V and J genes are TRBV19 and TRBJ1-5, with a possible D match to TRBD1 (6 bases). The ends were cut back, 4 bases at V and 5 bases at J, with 24 bases in the middle. Germline V gene lookup returns CDR1 LNHDA and CDR2 SQIVND (reference sequence). The CDR3 runs to 18 residues. The CDR3 DNA sequence: TGTGCCAGTAGTAAGGAACAGGGCCTCTCCCCCCGTTATCAGCCCCAGCATTTT. It is translated as CASSKEQGLSPRYQPQHF.

This clone showed up just once. The chain couples TRBV7-3 to TRBJ2-2; D uncertain. There are 14 residues in the CDR3. Trimming cost V 5 bases and J 1 base, with 8 bases left between them. The germline V gene encodes CDR1 SGHTA and CDR2 FQGTGA. The DNA of the CDR3 is TGTGCCAGCAGCCTACCACAGAACACCGGGGAGCTGTTTTTT. It translates to CASSLPQNTGELFF.

The chain combines TRBV5-6 with TRBJ2-1; D gene ambiguous. This CDR3 contains 14 residues. In germline, CDR1 is SGHDT, CDR2 YYEEEE. V was cut by 2 bases and J by 3 bases, with 9 bases left in between. The CDR3 coding sequence is TGTGCCAGCAGCTTTCGGCTCGTCTACAATGAGCAGTTCTTC. It yields the protein CASSFRLVYNEQFF.

The J gene is TRBJ1-2, the V gene TRBV4-1, with D possibly matching TRBD1 (5 bases). Trimming left V 1 base short and J 7 bases short, with 13 bases between. CDR1 is MGHRA and CDR2 is YSYEKL in the germline V gene. This CDR3 is 14 amino acids long. The CDR3 DNA is TGCGCCAGCAGCCAAGGGTCAGGGTTCGCTGGCTACACCTTC. Its translation is CASSQGSGFAGYTF.

This rearrangement joins TRBV2 to TRBJ2-7; TRBD2 agrees at 10 bases. The CDR3 is 15 residues long. Germline CDR1 is SNHLY and CDR2 is FYNNEI. V gave up 6 bases and J gave up 0 bases; unmatched junction bases: 5. In DNA form, the CDR3 reads TGTGCCAGCAGGTTTACTAGCGGGGTCTCCTACGAGCAGTACTTC. Residues: CASRFTSGVSYEQYF.

The J gene is TRBJ1-1, the V gene TRBV10-3; 9 bases are shared with TRBD1. The CDR3 extends over 14 amino acids. Germline assignment: CDR1 ENHRY and CDR2 SYGVKD. Germline trimming cut 4 bases from V and 4 bases from J; bases unmatched to any gene: 4. DNA for the CDR3: TGTGCCATCAGTGGACAGGGGGGCCTCACTGAAGCTTTCTTT. Its translation is CAISGQGGLTEAFF.

The chain carries TRBV6-5 and TRBJ2-7; D gene ambiguous. CDR1 and CDR2 (germline): MNHEY, SVGAGI. This CDR3 is 15 amino acids long. V shed 0 bases and J shed 6 bases, with 15 bases lying between them. In nucleotides, the CDR3 is TGTGCCAGCAGTTACTCGACCGTTTCCCATTCCGAGCAGTACTTC. Amino acids: CASSYSTVSHSEQYF.

This chain uses TRBV2 with TRBJ2-1; D possibly corresponds to TRBD2 (6 bases). Trimming took off 6 bases at V and 3 bases at J, with 9 bases between the two ends. Germline V gene lookup returns CDR1 SNHLY and CDR2 FYNNEI. The CDR3 contains 13 residues. CDR3: CASREGVYNEQFF. Here the CDR3 DNA reads TGTGCCAGCAGGGAGGGAGTCTACAATGAGCAGTTCTTC.

This clone was recorded once. V is TRBV5-1 and J is TRBJ2-2; a weak D match, TRBD1 (6 bases). The length of the CDR3 is 17 residues. V shed 2 bases and J shed 0 bases, with 14 bases lying between them. CDR1 is SGHRS and CDR2 is YFSETQ in the germline V gene. The CDR3 DNA reads TGCGCCAGCAGCTTTGATCCGGGACAAACGAACACCGGGGAGCTGTTTTTT. It codes for CASSFDPGQTNTGELFF. Variable domain in full (rest from reference TRBV5-1 and TRBJ2-2): KAGVTQTPRYLIKTRGQQVTLSCSPISGHRSVSWYQQTPGQGLQFLFEYFSETQRNKGNFPGRFSGRQFSNSRSEMNVSTLELGDSALYLCASSFDPGQTNTGELFFGEGSRLTVL.

The chain couples TRBV7-2 to TRBJ2-7; 14 bases map to TRBD2. The CDR3 is 17 amino acids. V dropped 5 bases and J dropped 0; count of bases not matched to a gene: 6. Per germline, CDR1 SGHTA and CDR2 FQGNSA. CDR3 nucleotides: TGTGCCAGCAGCGGGAGACTAGCGGGAGGGAGCTCCTACGAGCAGTACTTC. Translating it yields CASSGRLAGGSSYEQYF.

The V call is TRBV24-1, the J call TRBJ1-5, with a possible D match to TRBD1 (6 bases). Trimming stripped 3 bases from V and 2 bases from J, with 25 bases between. This CDR3 is built from 20 residues. Germline CDR1 and CDR2: KGHDR and SFDVKD. The CDR3, as DNA: TGTGCCACCAGTGATCCCCGACATCTGGGGGCAAAGGGGGGCAATCAGCCCCAGCATTTT. Protein product: CATSDPRHLGAKGGNQPQHF.

Comment on this clone: An end of the junction differs from the germline gene, which may be a read error. CDR3 protein: CASSYFSGTSYEQYF. In DNA, the CDR3 is TGTGCCAGCAGCTACTTCAGCGGGACCTCCTACGAGCAGTACTTC. The V and J genes are TRBV6-2 or TRBV6-3 and TRBJ2-7, with 7 bases lining up with TRBD2. Germline V CDR1 and CDR2: MNHEY, SVGEGT. The CDR3 has 15 amino acids.

The chain is built from TRBV4-3 and TRBJ1-4; D perhaps matches TRBD1 (5 bases). Germline CDR1 is LGHNA and CDR2 is YSLEER. V shed 0 bases and J shed 0 bases, with 17 bases lying between them. The CDR3 length is 19 residues. CDR3 residues: CASSQDYSRGGSTNEKLFF. In DNA form, the CDR3 reads TGCGCCAGCAGCCAAGATTACTCACGGGGGGGATCAACTAATGAAAAACTGTTTTTT.